This T cell receptor (beta chain) was observed in a study of CD8+CD57+ T cells in acquired aplastic anemia. In the study overall: On average, sorted CD4+ and CD8+ cells gave roughly 3 ug of DNA.

This clonotype was found a few times. It was genomic DNA that served as the template for profiling TCR beta VDJ and CDR3. TCRdb re-called the reads through MiXCR, storing one row per CDR3 protein. The table shows about 110,000 distinct CDR3 sequences, with around 53% occurring only once. Trimming stripped 3 bases from V and 1 base from J, with 14 bases between. Germline CDR1 is GTSNPN and CDR2 is SVGIG (reference sequence). The length of the CDR3 is 15 residues. Material for sequencing was sorted CD4+, CD8+, or CD8+CD57+ T cells (not recorded which) from PBMCs. The V call is TRBV30, the J call TRBJ2-3, with D unresolved. The sequence came from a human donor in good health, serving as a control. CDR3: CAWSPGAAGTDTQYF. CDR3 DNA sequence: TGTGCCTGGAGCCCGGGTGCGGCCGGCACAGATACGCAGTATTTT.